This TCR beta chain was captured in a study of beta chain features in type 1 diabetes. Study-level background: Researchers looked at over 100,000,000 sorted cells across all samples. Notes on the study in general: Shortening of TCRB CDR3s, moderate but significant, appeared in all four CD4+ subsets of Type 1 diabetes patients. Patients' naive, central memory and regulatory TCRB repertoires appeared more alike than those of healthy donors.

As every portion of the isolated RNA was reverse transcribed, the sequencing read expressed TCRB transcripts. The assay was immunoSEQ multiplex PCR, and TCRdb's table has in-frame clones only and misses some. The table lists 130,000 or so clones, roughly 17% of them singletons, with around 2.7% in the top ten. There are 15 residues in the CDR3. Germline values: CDR1 SGHTA, CDR2 FQGNSA. V was clipped by 5 bases and J by 6 bases; unmatched bases: 4. Turning to this clone: What it recognizes is unknown.

There was one heparinised blood draw per donor, averaging approximately 120 mL. V usage is TRBV7-2 and J usage is TRBJ2-1; 13 bases map to TRBD2. The sequence was collected from a man aged 18 to 30 with type 1 diabetes. Sequencing was done on a sample of central memory CD4+ T cells from blood. The CDR3 DNA follows: TGTGCCAGCAGCGGACTAGCGGGAGTGTTCAATGAGCAGTTCTTC. Translation gives CASSGLAGVFNEQFF.